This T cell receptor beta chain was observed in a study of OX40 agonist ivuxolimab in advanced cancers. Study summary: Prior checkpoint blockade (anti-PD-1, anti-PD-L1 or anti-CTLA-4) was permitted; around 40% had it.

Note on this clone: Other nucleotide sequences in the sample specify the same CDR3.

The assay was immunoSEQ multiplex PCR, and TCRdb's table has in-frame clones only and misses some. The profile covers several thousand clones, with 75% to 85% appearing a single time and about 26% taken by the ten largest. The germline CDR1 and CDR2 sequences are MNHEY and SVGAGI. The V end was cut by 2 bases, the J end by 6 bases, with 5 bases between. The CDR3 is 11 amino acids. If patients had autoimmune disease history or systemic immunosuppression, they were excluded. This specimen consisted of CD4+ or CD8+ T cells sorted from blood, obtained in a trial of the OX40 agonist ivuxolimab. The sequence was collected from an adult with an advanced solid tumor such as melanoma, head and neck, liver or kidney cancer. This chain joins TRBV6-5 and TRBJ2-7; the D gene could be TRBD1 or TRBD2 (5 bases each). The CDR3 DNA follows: TGTGCCAGCAGTTACGGGGGCGAGCAGTACTTC. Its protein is CASSYGGEQYF.